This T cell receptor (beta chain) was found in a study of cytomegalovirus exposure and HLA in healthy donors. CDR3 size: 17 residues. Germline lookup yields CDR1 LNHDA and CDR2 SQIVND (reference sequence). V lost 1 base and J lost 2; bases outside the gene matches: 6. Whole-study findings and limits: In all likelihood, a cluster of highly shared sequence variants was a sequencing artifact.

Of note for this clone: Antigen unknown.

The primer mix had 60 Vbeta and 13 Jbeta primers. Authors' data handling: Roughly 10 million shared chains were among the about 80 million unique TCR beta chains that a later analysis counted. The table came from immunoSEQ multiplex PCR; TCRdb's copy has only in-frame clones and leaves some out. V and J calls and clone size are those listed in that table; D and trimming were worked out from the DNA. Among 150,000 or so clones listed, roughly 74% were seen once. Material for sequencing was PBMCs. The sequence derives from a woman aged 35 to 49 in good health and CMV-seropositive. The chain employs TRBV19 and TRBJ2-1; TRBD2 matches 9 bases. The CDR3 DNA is TGTGCCAGTAGTATAGCAGGAGCGGGAGGACCCTACAATGAGCAGTTCTTC. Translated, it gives CASSIAGAGGPYNEQFF.